These 32 T cell receptor beta chains share one sample of origin, sequenced in a study of blood T cell repertoires in COVID-19. TCRdb's table, derived via immunoSEQ multiplex PCR, lists solely in-frame clones and lacks some. The sample has 65,000 to 70,000 clones; approximately 90% are singletons. Sample: peripheral blood. Receptors originate from a woman aged 80 or over with acute or convalescent COVID-19.

V gene TRBV27 combines with J gene TRBJ2-3, with TRBD1 identical over 12 bases. V shed 6 bases, J shed 5 bases, and the junction held 18 bases outside the gene matches. CDR3 size: 19 residues. Germline V CDR1 and CDR2: MNHEY, SMNVEV (reference sequence). DNA for the CDR3: TGTGCCAGCAGACGTCAAGGGAGAACGGGGACAGGGGGCGAAGATACGCAGTATTTT. Amino acid sequence: CASRRQGRTGTGGEDTQYF.

The rearrangement links TRBV19 to TRBJ2-3, with D perhaps matching TRBD2 (6 bases). The CDR3 loop spans 14 amino acids. In germline, CDR1 is LNHDA, CDR2 SQIVND (reference sequence). The ends were cut back, 6 bases at V and 4 bases at J, with 14 bases in the middle. In DNA form, the CDR3 reads TGTGCCAGTAGCCCGGCGAGGAGGGCAGATACGCAGTATTTT. Its translation: CASSPARRADTQYF.

The chain recombines TRBV24-1 with TRBJ2-2; D perhaps matches TRBD1 (5 bases). The CDR3 consists of 13 residues. The germline V gene has CDR1 KGHDR and CDR2 SFDVKD. V was pared by 11 bases and J by 1 base, with 10 bases between. CDR3 nucleotide sequence: TGTGCCATCGGAACAGGGAACACCGGGGAGCTGTTTTTT. Amino acid sequence: CAIGTGNTGELFF.

This sequence joins TRBV5-1 and TRBJ1-1, with TRBD1 matching 8 bases. Germline CDR1 reads SGHRS; CDR2 reads YFSETQ. Germline trimming cut 3 bases from V and 1 base from J; bases unmatched to any gene: 5. The CDR3 is made up of 15 amino acids. CDR3 sequence: CASSWRTGTNTEAFF. The CDR3 bases are TGCGCCAGCAGCTGGAGGACAGGGACGAACACTGAAGCTTTCTTT.

This clone was counted a single time. V and J are TRBV9 and TRBJ2-2, with a tentative D call TRBD1 (5 bases). The CDR3 runs to 16 residues. The V gene's germline CDR1 is SGDLS and CDR2 YYNGEE. V was clipped by 4 bases and J by 0 bases, with 13 bases between them. The CDR3 DNA reads as TGTGCCAGCAGCTTAGCAGGGCACGCGAACACCGGGGAGCTGTTTTTT. Translation gives CASSLAGHANTGELFF.

This clone has only one observation. The V gene is TRBV5-1, the J gene TRBJ2-3; D possibly corresponds to TRBD1 (6 bases). Per germline, CDR1 SGHRS and CDR2 YFSETQ. The CDR3 consists of 15 residues. V lost 2 bases, J lost 7 bases, and 17 bases lay in between. Here the CDR3 reads CASSFGQRWRNTQYF. In nucleotides, the CDR3 is TGCGCCAGCAGCTTCGGACAGAGATGGAGGAATACGCAGTATTTT.

The rearrangement links TRBV19 to TRBJ1-1; D uncertain. CDR3 length: 13 amino acids. The V gene lost 7 bases and the J gene lost 1 base, with 10 bases spanning the gap. Per the germline V gene, CDR1 is LNHDA and CDR2 is SQIVND (reference sequence). CDR3 sequence: CASTLEWNTEAFF. CDR3 nucleotide sequence: TGTGCCAGTACCCTGGAGTGGAACACTGAAGCTTTCTTT.

The chain links TRBV5-8 to TRBJ2-2, with 7 bases lining up with TRBD2. The CDR3 has 17 amino acids. Germline V CDR1 and CDR2: SGHTS, YDEGEE. The junction had 7 bases not matched to a gene; V was cut back by 0 bases and J by 2 bases. CDR3 amino acids: CASSLAVSGKNTGELFF. The CDR3 DNA sequence: TGTGCCAGCAGCTTGGCCGTCAGCGGGAAAAACACCGGGGAGCTGTTTTTT.

This clone showed up just once. The chain is built from TRBV6-1 and TRBJ2-5; D gene uncertain. The CDR3 spans 13 residues. Germline V lookup: CDR1 MNHNS, CDR2 SASEGT. V lost 2 bases and J lost 5, with 9 bases in between. CDR3 loop: CASSESDQETQYF. CDR3 coding DNA: TGTGCCAGCAGTGAATCCGATCAGGAGACCCAGTACTTC.

The chain is built from TRBV24-1 and TRBJ1-5; weak D call: TRBD1 (6 bases). The V and J ends lost 6 bases and 9 bases respectively, with 14 bases between them. CDR1 is KGHDR and CDR2 is SFDVKD in the germline V gene. The CDR3 has 13 residues. The CDR3 loop is CATSRGAAWPQHF. For the CDR3, the DNA is TGTGCCACCAGTCGGGGGGCGGCGTGGCCCCAGCATTTT.

CDR3 in amino acids: CASSLEQPYEQYF. CDR3 sequence (DNA): TGTGCCAGCAGCTTAGAACAGCCCTACGAGCAGTACTTC. V usage is TRBV11-2 and J usage is TRBJ2-7; D is unclear. Germline CDR1 and CDR2: SGHAT and FQNNGV. The CDR3 extends over 13 amino acids. The V and J ends lost 0 bases and 2 bases respectively, with 5 bases between them.

This clone was counted between two and nine times. The rearrangement uses TRBV19 and TRBJ2-2; no clear D. CDR1 LNHDA and CDR2 SQIVND come from the germline V gene (reference sequence). V dropped 5 bases and J dropped 5 bases, with 9 bases sitting between them. The CDR3 contains 13 residues. Here the CDR3 DNA reads TGTGCCAGTAGTGTGGGCCTAACCGGGGAGCTGTTTTTT. Translation gives CASSVGLTGELFF.

V usage is TRBV10-3 and J usage is TRBJ1-4; the match to TRBD1 covers 8 bases. The CDR3 covers 14 residues. The V and J ends lost 2 bases and 8 bases, in that order; junction bases with no gene match: 4. CDR1 and CDR2 from the germline V gene are ENHRY and SYGVKD. As DNA, the CDR3 is TGTGCCATCAGTGAGACGGGACAGGCGGAAAAACTGTTTTTT. Protein: CAISETGQAEKLFF.

The rearrangement links TRBV19 to TRBJ2-5, with 10 nucleotides matching TRBD1. V gave up 5 bases and J gave up 0 bases; unmatched junction bases: 6. This CDR3 is 16 amino acids long. The germline V gene has CDR1 LNHDA and CDR2 SQIVND (reference sequence). Here the CDR3 DNA reads TGTGCCAGTAGTTCGGGGGACAGGGGCCACCAAGAGACCCAGTACTTC. Encoded protein: CASSSGDRGHQETQYF.

This clone appeared a single time. The gene calls are TRBV15 and TRBJ1-6; D is perhaps TRBD1 (6 bases). The CDR3 loop spans 15 amino acids. The V gene lost 2 bases and the J gene lost 7 bases, with 12 bases spanning the gap. Germline-derived CDR1 and CDR2 are LNHNV and YYDKDF (reference sequence). CDR3 loop: CATSRNQGTNSPLHF. DNA for the CDR3: TGTGCCACCAGCAGAAATCAGGGGACCAATTCACCCCTCCACTTT.

The chain uses TRBV2 and TRBJ2-2; weak D call: TRBD2 (6 bases). The CDR3 runs to 14 residues. Germline assignment: CDR1 SNHLY and CDR2 FYNNEI. Deletions cut 4 bases from V and 6 bases from J, with 12 bases between. CDR3 coding DNA: TGTGCCAGCAGTGTTAGCCCGGGGGCCGGGGAGCTGTTTTTT. It encodes CASSVSPGAGELFF.

The chain combines TRBV28 with TRBJ2-2; possibly TRBD1 for D (5 bases). The CDR3 covers 14 residues. CDR1 MDHEN and CDR2 SYDVKM come from the germline V gene. The V and J ends lost 8 bases and 2 bases respectively, with 12 bases between them. The CDR3 bases are TGTGCCAGCCGACCCCAGGGAAACACCGGGGAGCTGTTTTTT. Protein sequence: CASRPQGNTGELFF.

The V call is TRBV7-2, the J call TRBJ1-1; a possible D gene is TRBD1 (5 bases). This CDR3 has 13 amino acids. Germline CDR1 reads SGHTA; CDR2 reads FQGNSA. V lost 6 bases, J lost 4 bases, and 12 bases lay in between. CDR3 DNA sequence: TGTGCCAGCAGTCAAGGGGTAGGCACTGAAGCTTTCTTT. Translating gives CASSQGVGTEAFF. Drawing the rest from reference TRBV7-2 and TRBJ1-1, the complete variable domain is GAGVSQSPSNKVTEKGKDVELRCDPISGHTALYWYRQSLGQGLEFLIYFQGNSAPDKSGLPSDRFSAERTGGSVSTLTIQRTQQEDSAVYLCASSQGVGTEAFFGQGTRLTVV.

The J gene is TRBJ2-3, the V gene TRBV21-1; the D call in the table, TRBD1, was not verified against the DNA. TRBV21-1 is labeled a pseudogene. The CDR3 runs to 8 residues. CDR3 amino acids: CASSPMYF. The CDR3 coding sequence is TGTGCCAGCAGTCCAATGTATTTT.

The chain recombines TRBV7-2 with TRBJ1-2; a possible D gene is TRBD1 (5 bases). The ends were cut back, 0 bases at V and 5 bases at J, with 13 bases in the middle. This CDR3 region has 15 residues. CDR1 and CDR2 from the germline V gene are SGHTA and FQGNSA. The CDR3 loop is CASSLARKGVYGYTF. Written as DNA, the CDR3 is TGTGCCAGCAGCTTAGCGCGGAAAGGGGTTTATGGCTACACCTTC. The full variable domain, with the rest looked up from reference TRBV7-2 and TRBJ1-2, is GAGVSQSPSNKVTEKGKDVELRCDPISGHTALYWYRQSLGQGLEFLIYFQGNSAPDKSGLPSDRFSAERTGGSVSTLTIQRTQQEDSAVYLCASSLARKGVYGYTFGSGTRLTVV.

The V and J genes are TRBV11-2 and TRBJ2-5; no clear D gene. The V gene's germline CDR1 is SGHAT and CDR2 FQNNGV. V lost 5 bases and J lost 4, with 11 bases in between. This CDR3 comprises 13 residues. For the CDR3, the DNA is TGTGCCAGCAGCCCGCGCAGGTTAGAGACCCAGTACTTC. It yields the protein CASSPRRLETQYF.

V usage is TRBV5-5 and J usage is TRBJ1-6; the match to TRBD1 covers 9 bases. The CDR3 runs 15 residues. The V gene's germline CDR1 is SGHKS and CDR2 YYEKEE (reference sequence). With 0 bases clipped from V and 7 bases from J, the junction kept 2 bases outside the gene matches. The CDR3 here is CASSLAGQGNSPLHF. The CDR3 bases are TGTGCCAGCAGCTTGGCCGGACAGGGGAATTCACCCCTCCACTTT.

J is TRBJ1-2 and V is TRBV6-5, with D uncertain. Per germline, CDR1 MNHEY and CDR2 SVGAGI. The CDR3 is made up of 13 amino acids. The ends were cut back, 6 bases at V and 6 bases at J, with 14 bases in the middle. This CDR3 is CASRAWAEDGYTF. CDR3 bases: TGTGCCAGCAGAGCATGGGCAGAAGATGGCTACACCTTC.

This chain joins TRBV5-1 and TRBJ2-3; 8 bases align to TRBD2. V shed 7 bases and J 2 bases; nucleotides not matched to a gene: 6. This CDR3 contains 14 residues. The germline V gene encodes CDR1 SGHRS and CDR2 YFSETQ. The CDR3 coding sequence is TGCGCCAGCTCAGCGGGGGCCTTCACAGATACGCAGTATTTT. Protein sequence: CASSAGAFTDTQYF.

V and J are TRBV28 and TRBJ1-1, with D hard to call. The CDR3 runs to 11 residues. Trimming took 5 bases from V and 7 from J, leaving 8 bases between them. CDR1 MDHEN and CDR2 SYDVKM come from the germline V gene. DNA for the CDR3: TGTGCCAGCAGTCCCCTAAATGAAGCTTTCTTT. This encodes CASSPLNEAFF. Full variable domain (missing parts from reference TRBV28 and TRBJ1-1): DVKVTQSSRYLVKRTGEKVFLECVQDMDHENMFWYRQDPGLGLRLIYFSYDVKMKEKGDIPEGYSVSREKKERFSLILESASTNQTSMYLCASSPLNEAFFGQGTRLTVV.

The chain uses TRBV3-1 (or the pseudogene TRBV3-2) and TRBJ2-1; no definite D call. This CDR3 is built from 13 residues. The germline V and J ends were trimmed by 0 bases and 11 bases, with 11 bases remaining between them. The germline V gene encodes CDR1 LGHDT and CDR2 YNNKEL (reference sequence). CDR3 DNA sequence: TGTGCCAGCAGCCAAGAAAGAGACTCAAAGCAGTTCTTC. Translated, it gives CASSQERDSKQFF.

This chain connects TRBV24-1 to TRBJ2-5, with 9 bases identical to TRBD1. The germline V gene encodes CDR1 KGHDR and CDR2 SFDVKD. J gave up 4 bases and V 4 bases, and 6 bases lay outside the gene matches. The CDR3 runs to 15 residues. The DNA for the CDR3 is TGTGCCACCAGTGAGCCGGGACAGGGTCGAGAGACCCAGTACTTC. Translated: CATSEPGQGRETQYF.

This chain joins TRBV4-2 and TRBJ2-7; 13 bases map to TRBD2. CDR3 length equals 17 residues. The V gene end was trimmed by 0 bases and the J gene end by 7 bases; junction bases not matched to a gene: 9. Germline V lookup: CDR1 LGHNA, CDR2 YNFKEQ. CDR3 amino acids: CASSQDPTSGGAKEQYF. The CDR3 DNA reads TGTGCCAGCAGCCAAGATCCCACTAGCGGGGGGGCCAAAGAGCAGTACTTC.

The chain carries TRBV30 and TRBJ2-7; 11 bases match TRBD2. CDR3 length: 15 amino acids. The V and J ends lost 1 base and 2 bases, in that order; junction bases with no gene match: 4. Germline values: CDR1 GTSNPN, CDR2 SVGIG (reference sequence). The chain's CDR3 is CAWSGNSGRAYEQYF. CDR3 sequence (DNA): TGTGCCTGGAGTGGAAATAGCGGGAGGGCCTACGAGCAGTACTTC. Full variable domain (remainder filled in from reference TRBV30 and TRBJ2-7): SQTIHQWPATLVQPVGSPLSLECTVEGTSNPNLYWYRQAAGRGLQLLFYSVGIGQISSEVPQNLSASRPQDRQFILSSKKLLLSDSGFYLCAWSGNSGRAYEQYFGPGTRLTVT.

The gene calls are TRBV5-1 and TRBJ2-1; the match to TRBD1 covers 9 bases. This CDR3 is built from 13 residues. V was pared by 3 bases and J by 12 bases, with 7 bases of the junction left unmatched. Germline V lookup: CDR1 SGHRS, CDR2 YFSETQ. The CDR3 DNA sequence: TGCGCCAGCAGCTGGGGGGGACAGGGTACGCAGTTCTTC. Translation: CASSWGGQGTQFF.

The chain links TRBV7-9 to TRBJ1-5, with D unresolved. V was pared by 1 base and J by 4 bases, with 5 bases between. The CDR3 has 13 residues. Germline CDR1 reads SEHNR; CDR2 reads FQNEAQ (reference sequence). CDR3: CASSLGQNQPQHF. Here the CDR3 DNA reads TGTGCCAGCAGCTTAGGTCAAAATCAGCCCCAGCATTTT.

The chain links TRBV5-1 to TRBJ2-1; TRBD2 aligns across 8 bases. The CDR3 loop spans 18 amino acids. Germline V gives CDR1 SGHRS, CDR2 YFSETQ. V was pared by 0 bases and J by 9 bases, with 17 bases of the junction left unmatched. This CDR3 reads CASSLGDSGTRDRVEQFF. CDR3 DNA: TGCGCCAGCAGCTTGGGGGACTCCGGGACTAGGGATCGTGTTGAGCAGTTCTTC. The entire variable domain, with the rest obtained from reference TRBV5-1 and TRBJ2-1, is as follows: KAGVTQTPRYLIKTRGQQVTLSCSPISGHRSVSWYQQTPGQGLQFLFEYFSETQRNKGNFPGRFSGRQFSNSRSEMNVSTLELGDSALYLCASSLGDSGTRDRVEQFFGPGTRLTVL.